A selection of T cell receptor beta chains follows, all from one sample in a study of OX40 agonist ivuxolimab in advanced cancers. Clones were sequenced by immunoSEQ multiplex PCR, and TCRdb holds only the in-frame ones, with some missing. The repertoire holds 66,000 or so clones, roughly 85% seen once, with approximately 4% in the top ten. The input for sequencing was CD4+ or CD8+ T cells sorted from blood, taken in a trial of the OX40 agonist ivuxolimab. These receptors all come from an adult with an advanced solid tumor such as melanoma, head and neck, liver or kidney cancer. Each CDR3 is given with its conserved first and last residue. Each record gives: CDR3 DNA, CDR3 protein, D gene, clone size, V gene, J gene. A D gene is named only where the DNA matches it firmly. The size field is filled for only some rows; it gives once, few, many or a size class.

CDR3 DNA: TGTGCCAGCAGCCAAGAGGTCAAAAGGGTCGGGGAGACCCAGTACTTC; CDR3 protein: CASSQEVKRVGETQYF; D gene: NA; clone size: NA; V gene: TRBV4-2; J gene: TRBJ2-5
CDR3 DNA: TGTGCCAGTAGTATAGGAAGTAGCGGGGGAGAATCGCAGTATTTT; CDR3 protein: CASSIGSSGGESQYF; D gene: TRBD2; clone size: NA; V gene: TRBV19; J gene: TRBJ2-3
CDR3 DNA: TGTGCCAGCAGCCAAGATCTCGGACAGGGGGACTATGGCTACACCTTC; CDR3 protein: CASSQDLGQGDYGYTF; D gene: TRBD1; clone size: NA; V gene: TRBV14; J gene: TRBJ1-2
CDR3 DNA: TGTGCCACTCGGCCCTGGGAGGCGATAAGCTATGGCTACACCTTC; CDR3 protein: CATRPWEAISYGYTF; D gene: NA; clone size: NA; V gene: TRBV7-2; J gene: TRBJ1-2
CDR3 DNA: TGTGCCAGCAGATCGGGGTCGGGGAACTACGAGCAGTACTTC; CDR3 protein: CASRSGSGNYEQYF; D gene: NA; clone size: NA; V gene: TRBV2; J gene: TRBJ2-7
CDR3 DNA: TGTGCCAGCAAGGCTAGCGGGGGAGACGAGCAGTACTTC; CDR3 protein: CASKASGGDEQYF; D gene: TRBD2; clone size: NA; V gene: TRBV27; J gene: TRBJ2-7
CDR3 DNA: TGTGCCAGTTCTATTCAGGGTAGTGGGGCCAACGTCCTGACTTTC; CDR3 protein: CASSIQGSGANVLTF; D gene: NA; clone size: once; V gene: TRBV19; J gene: TRBJ2-6
CDR3 DNA: TGTGCCAGCAGTTTAAAGGGCAGGCCCAGCGACGAGCAGTACTTC; CDR3 protein: CASSLKGRPSDEQYF; D gene: NA; clone size: NA; V gene: TRBV28; J gene: TRBJ2-7
CDR3 DNA: TGTGCCAGCAGCTTGGGGGGGGCGCTGGATGGCTACACCTTC; CDR3 protein: CASSLGGALDGYTF; D gene: NA; clone size: NA; V gene: TRBV5-4; J gene: TRBJ1-2
CDR3 DNA: TGTGCCAGTAGCCGCGGACAGCAACTCCAAGAGACCCAGTACTTC; CDR3 protein: CASSRGQQLQETQYF; D gene: NA; clone size: once; V gene: TRBV19; J gene: TRBJ2-5
CDR3 DNA: TGTGCCAGCAGCCGCTCTGGGGCCAACGTCCTGACTTTC; CDR3 protein: CASSRSGANVLTF; D gene: NA; clone size: NA; V gene: TRBV9; J gene: TRBJ2-6
CDR3 DNA: TGTGCCAGCAGCTTAGGGAGCTACGAGCAGTACTTC; CDR3 protein: CASSLGSYEQYF; D gene: NA; clone size: NA; V gene: TRBV11-2; J gene: TRBJ2-7
CDR3 DNA: TGTGCCAGCAGCTCCCGGGGAGGGGGTAAATACAATGAGCAGTTCTTC; CDR3 protein: CASSSRGGGKYNEQFF; D gene: NA; clone size: NA; V gene: TRBV7-3; J gene: TRBJ2-1
CDR3 DNA: TGCGCCAGCAGCTTGACAGGGAGCAACTATGGCTACACCTTC; CDR3 protein: CASSLTGSNYGYTF; D gene: NA; clone size: NA; V gene: TRBV5-1; J gene: TRBJ1-2
CDR3 DNA: TGTGCCAGCAGCGCCAGGGGGCAGGGACTCACCGGGGAGCTGTTTTTT; CDR3 protein: CASSARGQGLTGELFF; D gene: TRBD1; clone size: once; V gene: TRBV9; J gene: TRBJ2-2
CDR3 DNA: TGTGCCAGCACAGGGGGGGCACTTTCGAATGAGCAGTTCTTC; CDR3 protein: CASTGGALSNEQFF; D gene: NA; clone size: NA; V gene: TRBV11-2; J gene: TRBJ2-1
CDR3 DNA: TGTGCCAGCAGTTTAAGGGGGCGACTAGCGGGAGTTAACAATGAGCAGTTCTTC; CDR3 protein: CASSLRGRLAGVNNEQFF; D gene: TRBD2; clone size: NA; V gene: TRBV27; J gene: TRBJ2-1
CDR3 DNA: TGTGCCAGCTCCCCAGACAGGGACTCCTACAATGAGCAGTTCTTC; CDR3 protein: CASSPDRDSYNEQFF; D gene: TRBD1; clone size: NA; V gene: TRBV18; J gene: TRBJ2-1
CDR3 DNA: TGTGCCAGCACCATCAATCCTGTGAACTATGGCTACACCTTC; CDR3 protein: CASTINPVNYGYTF; D gene: NA; clone size: NA; V gene: TRBV28; J gene: TRBJ1-2
CDR3 DNA: TGCGCCAGCATGCAGGGACCGAACACTGAAGCTTTCTTT; CDR3 protein: CASMQGPNTEAFF; D gene: NA; clone size: NA; V gene: TRBV5-1; J gene: TRBJ1-1
CDR3 DNA: TGTGCCAGCATTACCTCCCGACAGCCGTTTTACGAGCAGTACTTC; CDR3 protein: CASITSRQPFYEQYF; D gene: NA; clone size: once; V gene: TRBV2; J gene: TRBJ2-7
CDR3 DNA: TGTGCCACCAGCAGAATCGAAGCAGGGCTTAGGGCCAACGTCCTGACTTTC; CDR3 protein: CATSRIEAGLRANVLTF; D gene: NA; clone size: once; V gene: TRBV15; J gene: TRBJ2-6
CDR3 DNA: TGTGCCAGCAGCCTGAAGACGGACCCCTATGGCTACACCTTC; CDR3 protein: CASSLKTDPYGYTF; D gene: NA; clone size: NA; V gene: TRBV27; J gene: TRBJ1-2
CDR3 DNA: TGTGCCAGCAGACTGTGGACGGCTAACTATGGCTACACCTTC; CDR3 protein: CASRLWTANYGYTF; D gene: NA; clone size: few; V gene: TRBV2; J gene: TRBJ1-2
CDR3 DNA: TGTGCCAGCAGCCTCCCGACTAGAGTGGCCACCGGGGAGCTGTTTTTT; CDR3 protein: CASSLPTRVATGELFF; D gene: NA; clone size: NA; V gene: TRBV7-2; J gene: TRBJ2-2
CDR3 DNA: TGTGCCAGCAGTCCCGGGCCATTGAACACTGAAGCTTTCTTT; CDR3 protein: CASSPGPLNTEAFF; D gene: NA; clone size: once; V gene: TRBV6-6; J gene: TRBJ1-1
CDR3 DNA: TGCGCCAGCAGTGAAGGACGGCTAGCGGGAGGAGAGACCCAGTACTTC; CDR3 protein: CASSEGRLAGGETQYF; D gene: TRBD2; clone size: NA; V gene: TRBV10-1; J gene: TRBJ2-5
CDR3 DNA: TGTGCCAGCAGCCTTGGAGGGGCTGGGGCCAACGTCCTGACTTTC; CDR3 protein: CASSLGGAGANVLTF; D gene: NA; clone size: NA; V gene: TRBV7-3; J gene: TRBJ2-6
CDR3 DNA: TGTGCCAGCAATGTGCTAGGGGTTGAAAAACTGTTTTTT; CDR3 protein: CASNVLGVEKLFF; D gene: NA; clone size: NA; V gene: TRBV7-2; J gene: TRBJ1-4
CDR3 DNA: TGCGCCAGCAGCCAAAAAGGGACAGGGTTGAATTCACCCCTCCACTTT; CDR3 protein: CASSQKGTGLNSPLHF; D gene: TRBD1; clone size: NA; V gene: TRBV4-1; J gene: TRBJ1-6
CDR3 DNA: TGTGCCAGCAGCGCTGGACAATTCACGAATCAGCCCCAGCATTTT; CDR3 protein: CASSAGQFTNQPQHF; D gene: NA; clone size: NA; V gene: TRBV5-6; J gene: TRBJ1-5
CDR3 DNA: TGTGCCAGCAGCCGTGGATTATCGGGAGGCGAAAAACTGTTTTTT; CDR3 protein: CASSRGLSGGEKLFF; D gene: NA; clone size: few; V gene: TRBV5-4; J gene: TRBJ1-4
CDR3 DNA: TGCAGTGCTAGTCGGGATACGCAGTATTTT; CDR3 protein: CSASRDTQYF; D gene: NA; clone size: NA; V gene: TRBV20-1; J gene: TRBJ2-3
CDR3 DNA: TGTGCCAGCAGCGCGACTAGCGGGGGGATAGATACGCAGTATTTT; CDR3 protein: CASSATSGGIDTQYF; D gene: TRBD2; clone size: NA; V gene: TRBV11-3; J gene: TRBJ2-3
CDR3 DNA: TGTGCCAGCAGCTTAGGCAGGGTAGGGCAGCCCCAGCATTTT; CDR3 protein: CASSLGRVGQPQHF; D gene: NA; clone size: NA; V gene: TRBV7-7; J gene: TRBJ1-5
CDR3 DNA: TGTGCCAGCAGTTACAAGTATGGGGGTGGACGCGAGCAGTACTTC; CDR3 protein: CASSYKYGGGREQYF; D gene: NA; clone size: once; V gene: TRBV6-5; J gene: TRBJ2-7
CDR3 DNA: TGTGCCAGCAGTGAGGGGACTAGAGCTAGCACAGATACGCAGTATTTT; CDR3 protein: CASSEGTRASTDTQYF; D gene: TRBD2; clone size: once; V gene: TRBV25-1; J gene: TRBJ2-3
CDR3 DNA: TGTGCCTGGAGTCTATGGGGGTACACCGGGGAGCTGTTTTTT; CDR3 protein: CAWSLWGYTGELFF; D gene: NA; clone size: NA; V gene: TRBV30; J gene: TRBJ2-2
CDR3 DNA: TGTGCCAGCAGCTTGGCCGCGGACGGTGGAGAAGGCTACACCTTC; CDR3 protein: CASSLAADGGEGYTF; D gene: NA; clone size: once; V gene: TRBV5-4; J gene: TRBJ1-2
CDR3 DNA: TGTGCCAGCAGTCGGGGGGGATTCCTCGACACCGGGGAGCTGTTTTTT; CDR3 protein: CASSRGGFLDTGELFF; D gene: TRBD2; clone size: NA; V gene: TRBV27; J gene: TRBJ2-2
CDR3 DNA: TGCGCCAGCAGTGAGGGGACAGTGAACACTGAAGCTTTCTTT; CDR3 protein: CASSEGTVNTEAFF; D gene: TRBD1; clone size: NA; V gene: TRBV10-1; J gene: TRBJ1-1
CDR3 DNA: TGTGCCAGCAAAGCGTTAGGCTACGAGCAGTACTTC; CDR3 protein: CASKALGYEQYF; D gene: NA; clone size: NA; V gene: TRBV2; J gene: TRBJ2-7
CDR3 DNA: TGTGCCAGCAGTTTATCGGGGCTGGAAAGCAATCAGCCCCAGCATTTT; CDR3 protein: CASSLSGLESNQPQHF; D gene: NA; clone size: NA; V gene: TRBV28; J gene: TRBJ1-5
CDR3 DNA: TGTGCCTGGAGTTACTCCCTTACCAAAAACATTCAGTACTTC; CDR3 protein: CAWSYSLTKNIQYF; D gene: NA; clone size: NA; V gene: TRBV30; J gene: TRBJ2-4
CDR3 DNA: TGCGCCAGCAGCTTGAGAGTAGGGACAGGGATTTATAGCGAGCAGTACTTC; CDR3 protein: CASSLRVGTGIYSEQYF; D gene: TRBD1; clone size: NA; V gene: TRBV5-1; J gene: TRBJ2-7
CDR3 DNA: TGTGCCAGCTTGAGGGGCTCAGTTGGATTTTATGGCTACACCTTC; CDR3 protein: CASLRGSVGFYGYTF; D gene: NA; clone size: NA; V gene: TRBV2; J gene: TRBJ1-2
CDR3 DNA: TGTGCCAGCAGCCTCGGACTAGCGGATAACACCGGGGAGCTGTTTTTT; CDR3 protein: CASSLGLADNTGELFF; D gene: TRBD2; clone size: NA; V gene: TRBV5-6; J gene: TRBJ2-2
CDR3 DNA: TGTGCCAGCAAACCGGGGGGAGGGGGTTGGTACGAGCAGTACTTC; CDR3 protein: CASKPGGGGWYEQYF; D gene: NA; clone size: NA; V gene: TRBV28; J gene: TRBJ2-7
CDR3 DNA: TGTGCCAGTAAGAGGAACACTGAAGCTTTCTTT; CDR3 protein: CASKRNTEAFF; D gene: NA; clone size: NA; V gene: TRBV19; J gene: TRBJ1-1
CDR3 DNA: TGCGCCAGCAGCCGCCTTCGGACAGCCTACGAGCAGTACTTC; CDR3 protein: CASSRLRTAYEQYF; D gene: NA; clone size: NA; V gene: TRBV4-1; J gene: TRBJ2-7
CDR3 DNA: TGTGCCAGCAGCTTTCGAATCGGGTCGGGAAACACCATATATTTT; CDR3 protein: CASSFRIGSGNTIYF; D gene: NA; clone size: NA; V gene: TRBV5-5; J gene: TRBJ1-3
CDR3 DNA: TGTGCCAGCAGCAACCCGACAGGGAGTGGAGAGACCCAGTACTTC; CDR3 protein: CASSNPTGSGETQYF; D gene: TRBD1; clone size: NA; V gene: TRBV7-2; J gene: TRBJ2-5
CDR3 DNA: TGCGCCAGCAGCAATGGACAGGGGTTCGATGAGCAGTTCTTC; CDR3 protein: CASSNGQGFDEQFF; D gene: TRBD1; clone size: few; V gene: TRBV5-1; J gene: TRBJ2-1
CDR3 DNA: TGTGCCAGCAGCTCGGACAGGCTTCTTTCTGGAAACACCATATATTTT; CDR3 protein: CASSSDRLLSGNTIYF; D gene: TRBD1; clone size: NA; V gene: TRBV7-8; J gene: TRBJ1-3
CDR3 DNA: TGCGCCAGCAGCTTGGAAGCCGCCGGGATCGGGGAGCTGTTTTTT; CDR3 protein: CASSLEAAGIGELFF; D gene: NA; clone size: NA; V gene: TRBV5-1; J gene: TRBJ2-2
CDR3 DNA: TGCGCCAGCAGCGTCGGGACACCGAACACCGGGGAGCTGTTTTTT; CDR3 protein: CASSVGTPNTGELFF; D gene: NA; clone size: NA; V gene: TRBV5-1; J gene: TRBJ2-2
CDR3 DNA: TGTGCCAGCAGCTCCGGCCAGAGCGGTGAGCAGTTCTTC; CDR3 protein: CASSSGQSGEQFF; D gene: NA; clone size: NA; V gene: TRBV7-3; J gene: TRBJ2-1
CDR3 DNA: TGTGCCAGCAGCTTGGGCCCGACTCATATGAACTCCTACGAGCAGTACTTC; CDR3 protein: CASSLGPTHMNSYEQYF; D gene: NA; clone size: NA; V gene: TRBV5-4; J gene: TRBJ2-7
CDR3 DNA: TGCGCCAGCAGCCAAGCGGGACAGGGGTCGACTGAGCAGTTCTTC; CDR3 protein: CASSQAGQGSTEQFF; D gene: TRBD1; clone size: NA; V gene: TRBV4-1; J gene: TRBJ2-1
CDR3 DNA: TGTGCCAGCAGTCCAGGCCGGGGCCAGCCCCAGCATTTT; CDR3 protein: CASSPGRGQPQHF; D gene: NA; clone size: few; V gene: TRBV11-2; J gene: TRBJ1-5